These T cell receptor beta chains were read from a single sample in a study of CD8 T cells in ankylosing spondylitis. TCRdb called the 5' RACE reads again in MiXCR, with one record for every CDR3 protein. Seen here are fewer than 500,000 distinct CDR3 sequences, more than 20% observed once, and the top ten hold roughly a sixth. The sequencing sample was made of blood, either unsorted or a sorted T cell fraction (not recorded which). These TCRs come from a male donor with ankylosing spondylitis. Both conserved end residues are part of each CDR3. The D gene is left open where the match is weak. Part of the rows lack a size; the others show once, few, many or a class for expanded clones.

TRBD2	TRBJ2-7	TRBV7-9	NA	CASSLGAGVTYEQYF	TGTGCCAGCAGCTTAGGAGCGGGAGTAACCTACGAGCAGTACTTC
TRBD1	TRBJ1-4	TRBV11-2	few	CASSLFGTGGLEKLFF	TGTGCCAGCAGCTTATTTGGGACAGGGGGACTTGAAAAACTGTTTTTT
TRBD2	TRBJ2-1	TRBV6-4	NA	CATPYPSGRTDNEQFF	TGTGCCACCCCCTACCCTAGCGGGAGGACCGACAATGAGCAGTTCTTC
NA	TRBJ2-5	TRBV9	NA	CASSVDPTAGETQYF	TGTGCCAGCAGCGTAGATCCGACCGCCGGAGAGACCCAGTACTTC
TRBD2	TRBJ2-1	TRBV20-1	many	CSARTSGSYSEQFF	TGCAGTGCTAGGACTAGCGGGAGCTATTCTGAGCAGTTCTTC
NA	TRBJ2-1	TRBV20-1	NA	CSAVPLAGKVNEQFF	TGCAGTGCCGTTCCCCTTGCGGGAAAAGTCAATGAGCAGTTCTTC
TRBD1	TRBJ1-1	TRBV5-1	few	CASSLDPRTGRNTEAFF	TGCGCCAGCAGCTTGGACCCTCGGACAGGTCGAAACACTGAAGCTTTCTTT
TRBD2	TRBJ2-1	TRBV10-3	NA	CAISGLAGDNEQFF	TGTGCCATCAGCGGACTAGCGGGCGACAATGAGCAGTTCTTC
NA	TRBJ2-7	TRBV29-1	NA	CSVVVAREQYF	TGCAGCGTTGTGGTAGCGCGGGAGCAGTACTTC
NA	TRBJ2-7	TRBV6-1	NA	CASRDTGTYEQYF	TGTGCCAGCAGAGATACAGGGACCTACGAGCAGTACTTC
TRBD2	TRBJ2-3	TRBV12-3/TRBV12-4	many	CASSPRLAGGADTQYF	TGTGCCAGCAGCCCTAGACTAGCGGGAGGGGCAGATACGCAGTATTTT
TRBD1	TRBJ2-7	TRBV25-1	few	CASSEKQGSLSYEQYF	TGTGCCAGCAGTGAAAAACAGGGGAGCCTTTCCTACGAGCAGTACTTC
NA	TRBJ2-6	TRBV6-5	NA	CASSYDVLLGANVLTF	TGTGCCAGCAGTTACGATGTCCTCCTCGGGGCCAACGTCCTGACTTTC
TRBD2	TRBJ2-3	TRBV28	NA	CASSITRGTSGRSNTQYF	TGTGCCAGCAGTATAACGAGAGGGACTAGCGGGAGATCAAATACGCAGTATTTT
NA	TRBJ2-1	TRBV20-1	NA	CSARVRLSLDEQFF	TGCAGTGCTAGAGTTCGACTATCCTTGGATGAGCAGTTCTTC
NA	TRBJ1-2	TRBV5-1	NA	CASSLGQVNTYGYTF	TGCGCCAGCAGCTTGGGGCAGGTGAATACATATGGCTACACCTTC
NA	TRBJ1-1	TRBV6-2/TRBV6-3	NA	CASRLTGPNTEAFF	TGTGCCAGCAGACTGACAGGTCCGAACACTGAAGCTTTCTTT
TRBD1	TRBJ2-1	TRBV4-1	NA	CASSQERTGSYNEQFF	TGCGCCAGCAGCCAAGAGAGGACAGGATCCTACAATGAGCAGTTCTTC
TRBD2	TRBJ2-2	TRBV9	few	CASSGAGGTNTGELFF	TGTGCCAGCAGCGGAGCGGGAGGGACAAACACCGGGGAGCTGTTTTTT
NA	TRBJ2-7	TRBV28	NA	CASSSPGEGTYEQYF	TGTGCCAGCAGTTCCCCAGGGGAAGGGACCTACGAGCAGTACTTC
NA	TRBJ2-1	TRBV12-3/TRBV12-4	few	CASSLEGSFPVNEQFF	TGTGCCAGCAGTTTAGAGGGAAGTTTTCCCGTCAATGAGCAGTTCTTC
TRBD1	TRBJ1-4	TRBV20-1	NA	CSLPGQGNEKLFF	TGCAGCCTCCCGGGACAGGGGAATGAAAAACTGTTTTTT
NA	TRBJ1-2	TRBV2	many	CASSASSSPPYGYTF	TGTGCCAGCAGTGCCTCGAGCAGCCCTCCTTATGGCTACACCTTC
TRBD2	TRBJ2-5	TRBV30	few	CAWRLAGLETQYF	TGTGCCTGGAGGTTAGCGGGATTGGAGACCCAGTACTTC
NA	TRBJ2-3	TRBV6-4	NA	CASSGCRMVDTQYF	TGTGCCAGCAGTGGGTGTCGGATGGTAGATACGCAGTATTTT
TRBD1	TRBJ1-5	TRBV12-3/TRBV12-4	NA	CASSTGTGPQGPQHF	TGTGCCAGCAGTACGGGGACAGGGCCCCAAGGGCCCCAGCATTTT
NA	TRBJ1-1	TRBV5-1	few	CASSLAGSGTEAFF	TGCGCCAGCAGCTTGGCAGGGAGTGGCACTGAAGCTTTCTTT
TRBD1	TRBJ1-5	TRBV6-5	few	CASSSRQGWTNQPQHF	TGTGCCAGCAGTTCCCGACAGGGATGGACCAATCAGCCCCAGCATTTT
TRBD2	TRBJ2-7	TRBV7-2	NA	CASSQTSGGGEQYF	TGTGCCAGCAGCCAAACTAGCGGGGGGGGCGAGCAGTACTTC
TRBD2	TRBJ2-1	TRBV12-3/TRBV12-4	NA	CASSLMRTGGLYNEQFF	TGTGCCAGCAGCCTCATGCGTACGGGAGGTCTTTACAATGAGCAGTTCTTC
TRBD1	TRBJ1-1	TRBV28	few	CASILTGEAFF	TGTGCCAGCATCCTGACAGGGGAAGCTTTCTTT
NA	TRBJ1-5	TRBV12-3/TRBV12-4	NA	CASQGDGNQPQHF	TGTGCCTCACAAGGGGATGGCAATCAGCCCCAGCATTTT
NA	TRBJ1-1	TRBV7-9	NA	CASSLTSSNTEAFF	TGTGCCAGCAGCTTAACCAGCAGCAACACTGAAGCTTTCTTT
NA	TRBJ1-1	TRBV29-1	NA	CSVDGEVGVAEAFF	TGCAGCGTTGATGGGGAGGTAGGGGTGGCTGAAGCTTTCTTT
NA	TRBJ2-7	TRBV5-1	once	CASSLIRGVPGHQTGGYF	TGCGCCAGCAGCTTGATCAGAGGTGTTCCGGGACACCAAACGGGCGGGTACTTC
TRBD1	TRBJ2-5	TRBV28	few	CASSFDRGYETQYF	TGTGCCAGCAGTTTCGACAGGGGCTATGAGACCCAGTACTTC
TRBD2	TRBJ2-7	TRBV20-1	NA	CSAEGTSGRTRNEQYF	TGCAGTGCTGAAGGGACTAGCGGGAGGACTCGGAACGAGCAGTACTTC
TRBD1	TRBJ1-4	TRBV5-1	NA	CASSSHRGATNEKLFF	TGCGCCAGCAGTAGTCACAGGGGGGCAACTAATGAAAAACTGTTTTTT
NA	TRBJ1-6	TRBV29-1	NA	CSVKEGVNSPLHF	TGCAGCGTTAAGGAGGGGGTTAATTCACCCCTCCACTTT
NA	TRBJ2-7	TRBV4-2	few	CASSQVGRTSYEQYF	TGTGCCAGCAGCCAAGTGGGGAGAACCTCCTACGAGCAGTACTTC
NA	TRBJ2-7	TRBV6-1	NA	CASSEQGSNYEQYF	TGTGCCAGCAGTGAACAAGGTAGCAACTACGAGCAGTACTTC
TRBD1	TRBJ1-4	TRBV11-2	NA	CASSPGTGYATNEKLFF	TGTGCCAGCAGCCCCGGGACAGGGTATGCAACTAATGAAAAACTGTTTTTT
TRBD1	TRBJ2-3	TRBV13	NA	CASSLGTATFSTDTQYF	TGTGCCAGCAGCCTTGGGACAGCCACCTTCAGCACAGATACGCAGTATTTT
TRBD1	TRBJ1-1	TRBV3-1	NA	CASSPRVRGDTEAFF	TGTGCCAGCAGCCCGCGAGTCAGGGGGGACACTGAAGCTTTCTTT
NA	TRBJ1-1	TRBV5-5	NA	CASSFEVNTEAFF	TGTGCCAGCAGCTTTGAGGTAAACACTGAAGCTTTCTTT
NA	TRBJ2-5	TRBV21-1	NA	CASIETAITQETQYF	TGTGCCAGCATCGAGACAGCTATCACACAAGAGACCCAGTACTTC
NA	TRBJ1-1	TRBV12-3/TRBV12-4	NA	CASRRDTDAEAFF	TGTGCCAGCAGAAGGGACACCGACGCTGAAGCTTTCTTT
NA	TRBJ1-4	TRBV29-1	NA	CSVDGTDRPLRAFEKLFF	TGCAGCGTTGATGGAACCGACAGGCCTTTAAGGGCCTTTGAAAAACTGTTTTTT
NA	TRBJ1-4	TRBV10-3	few	CAISEVANEKLFF	TGTGCCATCAGCGAGGTAGCTAATGAAAAACTGTTTTTT
TRBD1	TRBJ1-1	TRBV2	NA	CASSRQGKNTEAFF	TGTGCCAGCAGCAGACAGGGGAAGAACACTGAAGCTTTCTTT
TRBD2	TRBJ2-1	TRBV24-1	few	CATSDPAGVDIGEQFF	TGTGCCACCAGTGACCCAGCGGGAGTTGATATCGGTGAGCAGTTCTTC
TRBD1	TRBJ2-1	TRBV18	NA	CASSPSSGQVDNEQFF	TGTGCCAGCTCACCCAGCTCGGGACAGGTGGACAATGAGCAGTTCTTC
NA	TRBJ2-3	TRBV5-1	NA	CASSLGLLPKLGTDTQYF	TGCGCCAGCAGCTTGGGGCTCCTCCCGAAGCTCGGCACAGATACGCAGTATTTT
TRBD2	TRBJ2-1	TRBV7-2	NA	CASSFGAGVGYNEQFF	TGTGCCAGCAGCTTTGGGGCGGGAGTGGGGTACAATGAGCAGTTCTTC
TRBD2	TRBJ2-3	TRBV27	NA	CASSLSILAGDTQYF	TGTGCCAGCAGTTTATCGATACTAGCGGGAGATACGCAGTATTTT